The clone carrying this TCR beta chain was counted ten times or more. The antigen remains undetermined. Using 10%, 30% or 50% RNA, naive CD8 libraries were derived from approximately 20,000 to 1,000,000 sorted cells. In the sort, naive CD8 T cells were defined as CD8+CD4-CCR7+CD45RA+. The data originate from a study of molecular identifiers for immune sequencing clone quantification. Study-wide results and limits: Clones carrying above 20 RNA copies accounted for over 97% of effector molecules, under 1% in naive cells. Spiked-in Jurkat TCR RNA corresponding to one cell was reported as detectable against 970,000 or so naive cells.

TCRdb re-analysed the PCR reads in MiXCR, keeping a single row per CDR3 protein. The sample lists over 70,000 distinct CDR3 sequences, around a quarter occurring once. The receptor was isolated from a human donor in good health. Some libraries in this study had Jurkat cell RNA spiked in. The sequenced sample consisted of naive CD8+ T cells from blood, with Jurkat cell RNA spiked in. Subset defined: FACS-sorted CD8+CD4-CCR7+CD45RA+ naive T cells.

This CDR3 is CAWSVLAGPYNEQFF. In DNA, the CDR3 is TGTGCCTGGAGTGTACTAGCGGGGCCTTACAATGAGCAGTTCTTC. The gene calls are TRBV30 and TRBJ2-1; 10 bases map to TRBD2. With V trimmed by 0 bases and J by 4 bases, 3 bases remained unmatched. CDR1 and CDR2 (germline): GTSNPN, SVGIG (reference sequence). The CDR3 extends over 15 amino acids.